A selection of T cell receptor beta chains follows, all from one sample in a study of blood T cells in healthy people across ages. TCRdb reanalysed the 5' RACE reads using MiXCR and keeps one entry per CDR3 protein. The sample includes fewer than 750,000 distinct CDR3 sequences, around 48% seen only once; the top ten take around 23%. The sequenced sample was blood. Source of these receptors: a man at least 80 years old in good health. Each CDR3 is given with its conserved first and last residue. D genes are given only for firm matches. Clone size is not always given. Where it is, it says once, few, many or a class for expanded clones.

TRBV6-5,TRBJ2-1,NA,NA,TGTGCCAGCAGTTACTCAATACAAGGCTACGTACCTGAGCAGTTCTTC,CASSYSIQGYVPEQFF
TRBV30,TRBJ2-7,NA,TRBD2,TGTGCCTGGAGTCGGACTAGCGGGGGTACCTACGAGCAGTACTTC,CAWSRTSGGTYEQYF
TRBV20-1,TRBJ2-7,few,NA,TGCAGTGCTAGTTATTCCGGGGGCTCGTACGAGCAGTACTTC,CSASYSGGSYEQYF
TRBV3-1,TRBJ2-7,NA,NA,TGTGCCAGCAGCCAAGATCTCCGGGCTGGATACGAGCAGTACTTC,CASSQDLRAGYEQYF
TRBV5-1,TRBJ2-5,NA,NA,TGCGCCAGCAGCTTGGTTCTAGGTGGGGAGACCCAGTACTTC,CASSLVLGGETQYF
TRBV6-6,TRBJ2-5,NA,NA,TGTGCCAGCACCGAAAGTGGAGAAGGGAGGCAAGAGACCCAGTGCTTC,CASTESGEGRQETQCF
TRBV29-1,TRBJ2-3,few,TRBD2,TGCAGCGTTGAAGATCGACGGGAGGGCCCAGATACGCAGTATTTT,CSVEDRREGPDTQYF
TRBV6-2/TRBV6-3,TRBJ1-2,NA,NA,TGTGCCAGCAGAGACGAAATTTATGGCTACACCTTC,CASRDEIYGYTF
TRBV6-5,TRBJ2-7,many,NA,TGTGCCAGCAGTTACGGCCCCCGAGGCTCCTACGAGCAGTACTTC,CASSYGPRGSYEQYF
TRBV23-1,TRBJ2-1,once,NA,TGCGCCAGCAGTCAGAAATCCGAAGCGTGGGATGAGCAGTTCTTC,CASSQKSEAWDEQFF
TRBV9,TRBJ2-2,few,NA,TGTGCCAGCAGGACGGACACAACGAACACCGGGGAGCTGTTTTTT,CASRTDTTNTGELFF
TRBV7-2,TRBJ2-3,NA,TRBD1,TGTGCCAGCAGCTCTAATCCCCGACAGGGAATGTATTTT,CASSSNPRQGMYF
TRBV7-9,TRBJ2-1,few,NA,TGTGCCAGCAGGAGCATCACCAATGAGCAGTTCTTC,CASRSITNEQFF
TRBV7-9,TRBJ2-7,NA,NA,TGTGCCAGCAGCCCCACCGGAAGTGTCGTCAATGAGCAGTACTTC,CASSPTGSVVNEQYF
TRBV6-2/TRBV6-3,TRBJ2-1,NA,NA,TGTGCCAGCAGGGAAGACAGGCAGACATACAATGAGCAGTTCTTC,CASREDRQTYNEQFF
TRBV7-9,TRBJ2-7,many,NA,TGTGCCAGCAGCATACCCGAAGGTCTGTCCTACGAGCAGTACTTC,CASSIPEGLSYEQYF
TRBV29-1,TRBJ2-3,few,TRBD1,TGCAGCGTAGCCACCGGGACAGGGGCGGGAGATACGCAGTATTTT,CSVATGTGAGDTQYF
TRBV6-2/TRBV6-3,TRBJ2-6,few,NA,TGTGCCAGCACCGATACCGCCGCGACGGGCTCTGGGGCCAACGTCCTGACTTTC,CASTDTAATGSGANVLTF
TRBV20-1,TRBJ2-5,few,NA,TGCAGTGCTAGGGGGCAGGTAGACGGAGAGACCCAGTACTTC,CSARGQVDGETQYF
TRBV29-1,TRBJ2-1,NA,NA,TGCAGCGGTGAGGGTTCCTACTCCGGTGAGCAGTTCTTC,CSGEGSYSGEQFF
TRBV6-5,TRBJ2-5,NA,NA,TGTGCCAGCAGTTACTCGACTGGGAATGAGCAGTACTTC,CASSYSTGNEQYF
TRBV2,TRBJ2-6,NA,NA,TGTGCCAGCAGTGAAACCGTCTCTGGGGCCAACGTCCTGACTTTC,CASSETVSGANVLTF
TRBV5-5,TRBJ2-1,NA,NA,TGTGCCAGCAGCCGTCCCCGGAGAGGAAATGAGCAGTTCTTC,CASSRPRRGNEQFF
TRBV9,TRBJ2-7,few,TRBD1,TGTGCCAGCAGCGCCGCCGGGACAGGGGGTTACGAGCAGTACTTC,CASSAAGTGGYEQYF
TRBV20-1,TRBJ2-5,NA,NA,TGCAGTGCTAGAGATCTGACAGTCAGACAGACCCAGTACTTC,CSARDLTVRQTQYF